A selection of T cell receptor beta chains follows, all from one sample in a study of cytomegalovirus exposure and HLA in healthy donors. Measured with immunoSEQ multiplex PCR; TCRdb has only the in-frame clones, and not every one. The sample lists fewer than 250,000 clones, approximately 82% occurring once. Source material: PBMCs. These receptors all stem from a woman aged 45-65 years in good health and CMV-seropositive. Both conserved end residues are part of each CDR3. The D gene is left open where the match is weak. Clone size is not always given. Where it is, it says once, few, many or a class for expanded clones.

size,D,V,J,DNA,CDR3
NA,TRBD1,TRBV6-1,TRBJ1-6,TGTGCCAGCAGTCAGGGGGCCGTTGATAATTCACCCCTCCACTTT,CASSQGAVDNSPLHF
NA,NA,TRBV6-5,TRBJ2-5,TGTGCCAGCAGTTATTTAGGCGGATACCAAGAGACCCAGTACTTC,CASSYLGGYQETQYF
NA,NA,TRBV4-2,TRBJ2-3,TGTGCCAGCAGCCAAGATAGGGGGATCGAAACAGATACGCAGTATTTT,CASSQDRGIETDTQYF
NA,TRBD1,TRBV29-1,TRBJ2-2,TGCAGCGTCCGACAGGGTGACACCGGGGAGCTGTTTTTT,CSVRQGDTGELFF
NA,TRBD1,TRBV6-1,TRBJ1-5,TGTGCCAGCAGTGAAAGGGTGACAGGGCTCAATCAGCCCCAGCATTTT,CASSERVTGLNQPQHF
NA,NA,TRBV11-2,TRBJ2-2,TGTGCCAGCACCCAGAGGGGGGGAGGGAACACCGGGGAGCTGTTTTTT,CASTQRGGGNTGELFF
NA,NA,TRBV11-1,TRBJ1-1,TGTGCCAGCAGCTTAGAACCAAGCGGGTACGCTGAAGCTTTCTTT,CASSLEPSGYAEAFF
NA,NA,TRBV7-7,TRBJ2-2,TGTGCCAGCCCGTCGGACACCGGGGAGCTGTTTTTT,CASPSDTGELFF
once,NA,TRBV28,TRBJ2-1,TGTGCCAGCAGTTTTTCTCGACAAGGTTACAATGAGCAGTTCTTC,CASSFSRQGYNEQFF
NA,NA,TRBV27,TRBJ1-5,TGTGCCAGCAGTTTATCAAGGAGGAGGGATAGCAATCAGCCCCAGCATTTT,CASSLSRRRDSNQPQHF
once,TRBD1,TRBV7-2,TRBJ2-7,TGTGCCAGCAGCCGTTATTTAACCGGGACAGGGGACTCCTACGAGCAGTACTTC,CASSRYLTGTGDSYEQYF
NA,NA,TRBV7-2,TRBJ2-7,TGTGCCAGCAGCCGGGGACTCCTCACCTACGAGCAGTACTTC,CASSRGLLTYEQYF
NA,NA,TRBV5-1,TRBJ2-7,TGCGCCAGCACCCGACTCCTAGGGGACTACGAGCAGTACTTC,CASTRLLGDYEQYF
NA,TRBD1,TRBV5-4,TRBJ1-4,TGTGCCAGCAGATCAGACAGGGGAGACGAAAAACTGTTTTTT,CASRSDRGDEKLFF
NA,TRBD1,TRBV7-8,TRBJ1-2,TGTGCCAGCAGCCGGACAGGGTATATTCAGGGCTATGGCTACACCTTC,CASSRTGYIQGYGYTF
NA,NA,TRBV27,TRBJ2-5,TGTGCCAGCAGCAGAGGGCGTACAAGGACCCAGTACTTC,CASSRGRTRTQYF
NA,TRBD2,TRBV19,TRBJ2-5,TGTGCCAGTAGTAGCGGGGGGGCCGGGGAGACCCAGTACTTC,CASSSGGAGETQYF
NA,NA,TRBV2,TRBJ1-2,TGTGCCAGCAGTTTACAGGGCCCCACCAACTATGGCTACACCTTC,CASSLQGPTNYGYTF
NA,TRBD1,TRBV9,TRBJ1-6,TGTGCCAGCAGCCCCGCATACACAGACAGGGTCGGCTATAATTCACCCCTCCACTTT,CASSPAYTDRVGYNSPLHF
NA,NA,TRBV2,TRBJ1-5,TGCGCCAGCAGTGTGGGCAGGGATTCGCCCCAGCATTTT,CASSVGRDSPQHF
NA,NA,TRBV5-1,TRBJ1-1,TGCGCCAGCAGCTTGGCCAGCCGGGACACTGAAGCTTTCTTT,CASSLASRDTEAFF
few,NA,TRBV7-2,TRBJ1-5,TGTGCCAGCAGCTTTGGTTCGGGTCAGCCCCAGCATTTT,CASSFGSGQPQHF
NA,NA,TRBV28,TRBJ2-3,TGTGCCAGCAGTTTATTTCAGGGGAGCACAGATACGCAGTATTTT,CASSLFQGSTDTQYF
NA,NA,TRBV28,TRBJ2-7,TGTGCCAGCGGCGGGACCTACGAGCAGTACTTC,CASGGTYEQYF
NA,NA,TRBV28,TRBJ1-1,TGTGCCAGCAGTTTTAAGGCAGGGAACACTGAAGCTTTCTTT,CASSFKAGNTEAFF
NA,TRBD1,TRBV4-1,TRBJ2-7,TGCGCCAGCAGCCAAGAGGGACAGGGGATTGTCTACGAGCAGTACTTC,CASSQEGQGIVYEQYF
NA,TRBD1,TRBV28,TRBJ1-4,TGTGCCAGCGCGACAGGGGGCTATAGAAAACTGTTTTTT,CASATGGYRKLFF
NA,TRBD2,TRBV2,TRBJ2-5,TGTGCCAGCAAACGCGGGGGGGCCCGGGAGACCCAGTACTTC,CASKRGGARETQYF
NA,TRBD1,TRBV6-5,TRBJ2-1,TGTGCCAGCAGTTACAGGGGGCTCGATGAGCAGTTCTTC,CASSYRGLDEQFF
NA,NA,TRBV11-2,TRBJ1-1,TGTGCCAGCAGCGACAGGAGGCATGCTGAAGCTTTCTTT,CASSDRRHAEAFF
NA,TRBD1,TRBV7-2,TRBJ2-6,TGTGCCAGCAGCTTAGAGCCAGTAGGTCAGGGGGCTGGGGCCAACGTCCTGACTTTC,CASSLEPVGQGAGANVLTF
NA,TRBD2,TRBV2,TRBJ2-3,TGTGCCAGCAGCCCCATGGGGGGGGGCACAGATACGCAGTATTTT,CASSPMGGGTDTQYF
NA,NA,TRBV19,TRBJ1-2,TGTGCCAGTAGGTCTAATGAGGAAGATGGCTACACCTTC,CASRSNEEDGYTF
NA,NA,TRBV9,TRBJ1-5,TGTGCCAGCAGCCGTACTGGCAATCAGCCCCAGCATTTT,CASSRTGNQPQHF
NA,TRBD2,TRBV12-5,TRBJ2-2,TGTGCTAGTGGGCGGGGGGATACCGGGGAGCTGTTTTTT,CASGRGDTGELFF
NA,NA,TRBV6-5,TRBJ1-2,TGTGCCAGCAGTTTATCAGGGAACTATGGCTACACCTTC,CASSLSGNYGYTF
NA,TRBD1,TRBV11-2,TRBJ2-7,TGTGCCAGCAGCGGGGACAGGGGCTACGAGCAGTACTTC,CASSGDRGYEQYF
once,NA,TRBV28,TRBJ2-7,TGTGCCAGCCGTGAAAGAGGACTCGGGTACGAGCAGTACTTC,CASRERGLGYEQYF
few,NA,TRBV5-6,TRBJ2-7,TGTGCCAGCAGCTTGGTAACCTACGAGCAGTACTTC,CASSLVTYEQYF
NA,TRBD1,TRBV27,TRBJ1-1,TGTGCCAGCAGCGACAGGGTGCAGAGCACTGAAGCTTTCTTT,CASSDRVQSTEAFF
NA,TRBD1,TRBV5-1,TRBJ1-6,TGCGCCAGCAGCAAGGCCGCCATAGGACAGGGCAATTCACCCCTCCACTTT,CASSKAAIGQGNSPLHF
few,NA,TRBV5-4,TRBJ1-1,TGTGCCAGCAGCTCCCGGTGGAGTGAAGCTTTCTTT,CASSSRWSEAFF
NA,NA,TRBV5-4,TRBJ1-2,TGTGCCAGCAACCCCAAACAGGGAATGAACTATGGCTACACCTTC,CASNPKQGMNYGYTF
NA,TRBD1,TRBV7-2,TRBJ1-2,TGTGCCAGCAGCTCGGGACAGTTCTATGGCTACACCTTC,CASSSGQFYGYTF
NA,TRBD1,TRBV4-2,TRBJ1-5,TGTGCCAGCAGCCAAGATGGCAGGGGGCTTAATCAGCCCCAGCATTTT,CASSQDGRGLNQPQHF
NA,TRBD1,TRBV6-5,TRBJ1-2,TGTGCCACCCGGGACAGGGAGACCTATGGCTACACCTTC,CATRDRETYGYTF
once,NA,TRBV4-2,TRBJ2-1,TGTGCCAGCCATTCGGAGGGCTCCTACAATGAGCAGTTCTTC,CASHSEGSYNEQFF
few,NA,TRBV5-6,TRBJ2-7,TGTGCCAGCAGCTTGGGCCAGGGTGTCGACGAGCAGTACTTC,CASSLGQGVDEQYF
NA,TRBD1,TRBV6-1,TRBJ1-6,TGTGCCAGCAGACGAGGGACAGGGCATAATTCACCCCTCCACTTT,CASRRGTGHNSPLHF
NA,NA,TRBV7-2,TRBJ2-7,TGTGCCAGCAGCTCACAGGGAACAACCTACGAGCAGTACTTC,CASSSQGTTYEQYF
NA,NA,TRBV15,TRBJ1-6,TGTGCCACCAGCAGAGATTTGCGGGGTTCACCCCTCCACTTT,CATSRDLRGSPLHF
NA,NA,TRBV18,TRBJ1-4,TGTGCCAGCTCACCCAGGACAACTAATGAAAAACTGTTTTTT,CASSPRTTNEKLFF
NA,TRBD1,TRBV7-9,TRBJ2-7,TGTGCCAGCAGCCCGGACAGGTACGAGCAGTACTTC,CASSPDRYEQYF
once,NA,TRBV6-5,TRBJ2-7,TGTGCCAGCAGTTACTCGGGAGGACTCAGCTCCTACGAGCAGTACTTC,CASSYSGGLSSYEQYF
NA,NA,TRBV6-1,TRBJ2-5,TGTGCCAGCAATAATGGGCAGGCGTATGAGCAGTACTTC,CASNNGQAYEQYF